The T cell receptor beta chain under discussion was sequenced for a study of T and B cells in COVID-19 patients. The CDR3 loop spans 13 amino acids. Deletions cut 1 base from V and 8 bases from J, with 12 bases between. Germline V gene lookup returns CDR1 SGHRS and CDR2 YFSETQ. TRB was amplified from roughly 250-500 ng of blood genomic DNA. Multiplex PCR with BIOMED2 TRB-A/B primer pools amplified TRB rearrangements. One entry per CDR3 protein results from TCRdb running MiXCR on the multiplex PCR reads. This table holds approximately 10,000 distinct CDR3 sequences, approximately 29% found once. The V call is TRBV5-1, the J call TRBJ1-2, with D possibly being TRBD1 (5 bases). The clonotype was recovered from a human donor who had recovered from COVID-19. Sequencing was performed on blood. The CDR3: CASSLRTGDGYTF. CDR3 bases: TGCGCCAGCAGCTTGAGGACTGGGGACGGCTACACCTTC. Drawing the rest from reference TRBV5-1 and TRBJ1-2, the complete variable domain is KAGVTQTPRYLIKTRGQQVTLSCSPISGHRSVSWYQQTPGQGLQFLFEYFSETQRNKGNFPGRFSGRQFSNSRSEMNVSTLELGDSALYLCASSLRTGDGYTFGSGTRLTVV.